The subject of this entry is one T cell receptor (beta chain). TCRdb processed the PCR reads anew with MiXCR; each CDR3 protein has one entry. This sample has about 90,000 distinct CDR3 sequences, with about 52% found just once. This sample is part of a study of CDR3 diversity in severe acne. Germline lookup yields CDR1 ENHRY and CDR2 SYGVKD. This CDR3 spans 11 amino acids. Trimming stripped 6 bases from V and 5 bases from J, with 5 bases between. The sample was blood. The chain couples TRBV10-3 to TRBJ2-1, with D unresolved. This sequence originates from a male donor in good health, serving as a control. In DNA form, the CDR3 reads TGTGCCATCAGGGTCGACAATGAGCAGTTCTTC. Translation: CAIRVDNEQFF.